This entry lists 14 T cell receptor beta chains sequenced from one sample in a study of T cells in narcolepsy. Repertoires were generated with immunoSEQ multiplex PCR, while TCRdb's copy carries only in-frame clones and drops some. The repertoire has about 33,000 clones, about nine tenths of them found once; the top ten carry approximately 1.2%. The sequencing input was CD45RA- memory CD4+ T cells from PBMCs. The receptors shown here come from a human donor with narcolepsy.

The V call is TRBV19, the J call TRBJ1-2; TRBD1 matches 7 bases. CDR1 and CDR2 from the germline V gene are LNHDA and SQIVND (reference sequence). The CDR3 contains 13 residues. With V trimmed by 10 bases and J by 6 bases, 11 bases remained unmatched. CDR3 amino acids: CATRRGLVDGYTF. DNA of the CDR3: TGTGCCACCCGGAGGGGGCTCGTGGATGGCTACACCTTC. Based on the CDR3 plus reference TRBV19 and TRBJ1-2, the full variable domain is DGGITQSPKYLFRKEGQNVTLSCEQNLNHDAMYWYRQDPGQGLRLIYYSQIVNDFQKGDIAEGYSVSREKKESFPLTVTSAQKNPTAFYLCATRRGLVDGYTFGSGTRLTVV.

The chain combines TRBV7-2 with TRBJ2-3; no firm D call. The germline V and J ends were trimmed by 11 bases and 0 bases, with 15 bases remaining between them. This CDR3 spans 14 amino acids. The germline V gene encodes CDR1 SGHTA and CDR2 FQGNSA. As DNA, the CDR3 is TGTGCCGTTCGAGGTAGGGCTAGCACAGATACGCAGTATTTT. Residues: CAVRGRASTDTQYF.

This rearrangement joins TRBV6-5 to TRBJ2-3; D might be TRBD1 (5 bases). CDR1 and CDR2 from the germline V gene are MNHEY and SVGAGI. The CDR3 is made up of 16 amino acids. Trimming shortened V by 2 bases and J by 0 bases, and 12 bases separated the two germline ends. This chain's CDR3 is CASSYTGQTSTDTQYF. DNA for the CDR3: TGTGCCAGCAGTTACACTGGACAAACTAGCACAGATACGCAGTATTTT.

The rearrangement links TRBV7-2 to TRBJ2-3; a possible D gene is TRBD2 (5 bases). This CDR3 region has 17 residues. CDR1 SGHTA and CDR2 FQGNSA come from the germline V gene. The V end was cut by 3 bases, the J end by 2 bases, with 18 bases between. CDR3 nucleotide sequence: TGTGCCAGCAGCTTGCGGGTTCAGGCCTTTGCCACAGATACGCAGTATTTT. This gives the protein CASSLRVQAFATDTQYF.

V gene TRBV9 combines with J gene TRBJ2-7, with D hard to call. Germline assignment: CDR1 SGDLS and CDR2 YYNGEE. Trimming removed 0 bases at V and 7 bases at J, with 8 bases between. The CDR3 length is 12 residues. CDR3 nucleotide sequence: TGTGCCAGCAGCGTAGCGTCGGGTGAGCAGTACTTC. This gives the protein CASSVASGEQYF.

This sequence joins TRBV20-1 and TRBJ2-1, with a tentative D call TRBD2 (5 bases). Germline lookup yields CDR1 DFQATT and CDR2 SNEGSKA (reference sequence). The CDR3 has 11 residues. In DNA, the CDR3 is TGCAGCGGGGAGTACCTCAATGAGCAGTTCTTC. Encoded protein: CSGEYLNEQFF.

A note on this clone: Germline and junction disagree at one end, which may indicate a read error. The chain recombines TRBV2 with TRBJ1-6; 7 nucleotides agree with TRBD1. This CDR3 comprises 15 residues. CDR1 and CDR2 (germline): SNHLY, FYNNEI. The CDR3 here is CASREDRAGGSPLHF. CDR3 DNA sequence: TGTGCCAGCAGGGAAGACAGGGCGGGCGGTTCACCCCTCCACTTT.

To note about this clone: No DNA is shown, since the ends of the CDR3 on it are uncertain; the CDR3 is the one TCRdb lists. Other DNA sequences in the same sample also yield this CDR3. This chain joins TRBV21-1 and TRBJ2-6; the table assigns TRBD1, which was not confirmed against the DNA. TRBV21-1 is termed a pseudogene. The CDR3 totals 15 residues, both ends included. CDR3: CASSKWGRGANVLTF.

The chain carries TRBV15 and TRBJ2-3; perhaps TRBD2 as D (6 bases). V lost 3 bases and J lost 4, with 17 bases in between. The CDR3 runs to 16 residues. Germline V gene lookup returns CDR1 LNHNV and CDR2 YYDKDF (reference sequence). The CDR3 protein is CATSRGEGGGADTQYF. In DNA, the CDR3 is TGTGCCACCAGCAGGGGAGAGGGAGGAGGCGCAGATACGCAGTATTTT.

V is TRBV5-1 and J is TRBJ2-1, with TRBD2 matching over 11 bases. This CDR3 spans 16 amino acids. V dropped 4 bases and J dropped 4; count of bases not matched to a gene: 7. Germline CDR1 and CDR2: SGHRS and YFSETQ. The CDR3 DNA reads TGCGCCAGCAGCGTATCCGGGACTAGCGGTTACAATGAGCAGTTCTTC. Amino acids: CASSVSGTSGYNEQFF.

Of note for this clone: One end of the junction fails to match germline, which may point to a read error. This chain uses TRBV11-3 with TRBJ2-3, with TRBD1 matching over 8 bases. There are 12 residues in the CDR3. Germline values: CDR1 SGHNT, CDR2 YENEEA. The CDR3 protein is CASRLGQGAQYF. CDR3 nucleotides: TGTGCCAGCAGGTTAGGACAGGGCGCGCAGTATTTT.

V gene TRBV11-2 combines with J gene TRBJ2-4, with TRBD1 matching over 8 bases. CDR3 length equals 19 residues. Unmatched junction bases numbered 19, after V lost 0 bases and J lost 9 bases. In germline, CDR1 is SGHAT, CDR2 FQNNGV. The CDR3 spells CASSLDPSQAGTGSTIQYF. In nucleotides, the CDR3 is TGTGCCAGCAGCTTAGATCCCTCTCAGGCCGGGACAGGATCCACCATTCAGTACTTC.

The chain carries TRBV28 and TRBJ2-7; 12 nucleotides match TRBD1. This CDR3 contains 15 residues. Trimming at V came to 2 bases and at J to 7 bases, leaving 6 bases not matched to a gene. CDR1 and CDR2 (germline): MDHEN, SYDVKM. CDR3 nucleotides: TGTGCCAGCAGTTTACTTGGGACAGGGGGCTTAGAGCAGTACTTC. This codes for CASSLLGTGGLEQYF. The whole variable domain, filled in from reference TRBV28 and TRBJ2-7, reads DVKVTQSSRYLVKRTGEKVFLECVQDMDHENMFWYRQDPGLGLRLIYFSYDVKMKEKGDIPEGYSVSREKKERFSLILESASTNQTSMYLCASSLLGTGGLEQYFGPGTRLTVT.

J is TRBJ2-2 and V is TRBV5-6; the D is unclear. The germline gives CDR1 SGHDT, CDR2 YYEEEE. CDR3 size: 13 residues. With 4 bases removed from V and 6 bases from J, the gap between germline ends came to 10 bases. For the CDR3, the DNA is TGTGCCAGCAGCCTCGACGGATCCGGGGAGCTGTTTTTT. This gives the protein CASSLDGSGELFF.